This TCR beta chain was captured in a study of shared clonotypes between healthy human individuals. Germline V lookup: CDR1 SEHNR, CDR2 FQNEAQ (reference sequence). The CDR3 loop spans 13 amino acids. J was trimmed by 9 bases and V by 6 bases; bases with no gene match: 8. TCRdb keeps only in-frame clones here, not all; method: immunoSEQ multiplex PCR. The profile covers roughly 2,000,000 clones, with 93% appearing a single time and about 1.7% taken by the ten largest. This clone was detected once. CD45RO negativity and positive selection for CCR7 defined naive CD8 cells, a population that excluded terminally differentiated effector memory CD45RA+ cells.

This receptor was obtained from a man younger than 35 in good health. Some clones in this sample may be carry-over from other donors' samples. The sequencing input was naive CD8+ T cells from PBMCs. The chain is built from TRBV7-9 and TRBJ2-3, with 8 bases that match TRBD2. The CDR3 spells CASRPPGLETQYF. In DNA, the CDR3 is TGTGCCAGCAGGCCTCCGGGACTAGAAACGCAGTATTTT.